This TCR beta chain stems from a study of post-analysis software for immune sequencing data (dated by TCRdb to between 2015 and 2017). The study in broad terms: Disease courses on record covered relapsing-remitting, secondary progressive and progressive-relapsing multiple sclerosis, though some patients had no subtype annotation. A subset of samples was prepared in parallel using single-end sample barcoding, then pooled and co-amplified after Illumina adapter ligation. The multiple sclerosis patient repertoires were compared with about a dozen previously published healthy control repertoires from donors aged roughly 6 to 25 years. General study outcomes and caveats: Multiple sclerosis patients had significantly lower normalized Chao1 diversity than controls, a result that suggests substantial peripheral T-cell clonal expansion. Patients showed significantly higher frequencies than controls for about five TRBV segments, among them TRBV5-6, TRBV5-1 and TRBV20-1. Direct clustering with F measure revealed strong co-clustering of samples prepared in the same batch, which led to a batch-effect correction. The control group was slightly older than the multiple sclerosis patient group.

As concerns this clonotype: The antigen it binds to is not known. No clone much larger than this one lies a single base away; base qualities are absent.

V and J are truncated by 2 bases and 0 bases respectively, leaving an intervening sequence of 10 bases. The CDR3 sequence holds 15 residues, the cysteine and phenylalanine included. Left in the record is the CDR3 DNA by itself, 45 bases read in frame from the first base. CDR1 is given as LGHDT and CDR2 as YNNKEL, both from the germline V gene (reference sequence). Library preparation employed PCR. Reads for this sample came from an Illumina HiSeq 2500. To reduce PCR and sequencing biases, unique molecular identifiers were incorporated into the TCR beta cDNA libraries. Roughly 500,000 cDNA molecules were obtained for every 1 to 10 million input T cells, so each molecule roughly corresponded to one T cell. The patient libraries were prepared and sequenced with the same protocol used for the earlier healthy control dataset. Samples belonging to the same batch were prepared together, multiplexed and sequenced on a shared HiSeq lane. The source study handled its data this way. MIGEC was used to process the raw barcoded reads, and molecular identifier groups with only a single read were discarded before consensus assembly and CDR3 extraction. Clonotype tables were post-analysed with VDJtools, and diversity was normalized by down-sampling all datasets to the smallest sample size. Repertoire overlap clustering matched CDR3 amino acid but not nucleotide sequences to correct batch-related cross-sample contamination. Clones were called with MiXCR by TCRdb after fastp trimmed the public reads at Q25, and only in-frame beta chains were retained. One record per CDR3 amino acid sequence lists the most common genes and DNA. Here the V and J calls rest on TCRdb's processing, not on the authors' analysis. Within this sample are hundreds of thousands of distinct CDR3 sequences, with roughly 27% of them counted one time only. The ten largest clones capture around 0.56% of the sample.

To demonstrate the VDJtools post-analysis software, TCR beta repertoires were profiled from the peripheral blood of about 13 young patients with multiple sclerosis. The multiple sclerosis patients were children and adolescents between about 6 and 15 years of age. The sequencing sample was made of blood. The rearranged segments are TRBV3-1 and TRBJ2-5; the D gene remains uncertain. This clonotype was sampled from a girl aged 5 to 17 with multiple sclerosis. The CDR3 reads CASSQLDPYQETQYF. At the DNA level, the sequence is TGTGCCAGCAGCCAACTTGATCCGTACCAAGAGACCCAGTACTTC.